Listed below are T cell receptor beta chains from one sample, sequenced in a study of blood T cell repertoires in COVID-19. Only in-frame clones appear in the TCRdb table, and some are missing; sequencing was by immunoSEQ multiplex PCR. The top ten hold roughly 1.5% of the sample, which has 250,000 to 350,000 clones, 70% to 85% seen once. The sequenced material came from peripheral blood. All receptors derive from a human donor with COVID-19, enrolled during active disease. The donor label of this sample is uncertain. Each CDR3 is given with its conserved first and last residue. The D gene is left open where the match is weak. Size is omitted from some rows. Given values are once, few, many or a class for expanded clones.

v_call: TRBV5-1
clone_size: .
j_call: TRBJ2-1
d_call: TRBD2
cdr3_aa: CASSTGGNEQFF
cdr3_nt: TGCGCCAGCAGCACGGGGGGCAATGAGCAGTTCTTC

v_call: TRBV11-2
clone_size: .
j_call: TRBJ2-7
d_call: TRBD2
cdr3_aa: CASSLLSGLAAEQYF
cdr3_nt: TGTGCCAGCAGCCTTCTAAGTGGACTAGCGGCCGAGCAGTACTTC

v_call: TRBV12-3/TRBV12-4
clone_size: .
j_call: TRBJ2-3
d_call: .
cdr3_aa: CASTINTDTQYF
cdr3_nt: TGTGCCAGCACTATTAATACAGATACGCAGTATTTT

v_call: TRBV27
clone_size: .
j_call: TRBJ2-2
d_call: TRBD2
cdr3_aa: CASFRASGSPGTGELFF
cdr3_nt: TGTGCCAGCTTCAGGGCTAGCGGGTCACCCGGCACCGGGGAGCTGTTTTTT

v_call: TRBV28
clone_size: .
j_call: TRBJ1-5
d_call: TRBD1
cdr3_aa: CASSLGRGRGQPQHF
cdr3_nt: TGTGCCAGCAGTTTAGGCAGGGGGAGAGGTCAGCCCCAGCATTTT

v_call: TRBV10-1
clone_size: .
j_call: TRBJ1-3
d_call: TRBD1
cdr3_aa: CASTPGTGDQGNTIYF
cdr3_nt: TGCGCCAGCACTCCCGGGACAGGCGATCAAGGAAACACCATATATTTT

v_call: TRBV7-9
clone_size: few
j_call: TRBJ2-5
d_call: .
cdr3_aa: CASSFAVLQETQYF
cdr3_nt: TGTGCCAGCAGCTTCGCGGTACTTCAGGAGACCCAGTACTTC

v_call: TRBV7-6
clone_size: .
j_call: TRBJ1-3
d_call: TRBD1
cdr3_aa: CASSPDGQGGNTIYF
cdr3_nt: TGTGCCAGCAGCCCGGACGGACAGGGTGGAAACACCATATATTTT

v_call: TRBV5-4
clone_size: .
j_call: TRBJ1-4
d_call: TRBD1
cdr3_aa: CASSSRPGQGNEKLFF
cdr3_nt: TGTGCCAGCAGCTCGCGCCCGGGACAGGGGAATGAAAAACTGTTTTTT

v_call: TRBV6-5
clone_size: .
j_call: TRBJ1-1
d_call: .
cdr3_aa: CASSSRGGTEAFF
cdr3_nt: TGTGCCAGCAGTTCCCGGGGGGGCACTGAAGCTTTCTTT